This TCR beta chain came from a study of shared clonotypes between healthy human individuals (dated by TCRdb to the early 2020s). With regard to the full study: The cohort comprised a couple of women and a few men aged 18 to 49 years. For each donor, CD4 naive and CD4 memory were each run on three plates, CD8 naive on two plates, and CD8 memory on one plate. To estimate repertoire size and how much clonotypes are shared between individuals, the study performed deep sequencing of blood TCR repertoires from a handful of healthy adults. To increase sequencing depth and limit assay-specific biases, different laboratories used diverse techniques to prepare libraries and sequence TCR repertoires. Each donor's leukapheresis produced roughly between roughly 0.94 and 9.5 billion PBMCs. Paper-wide results and their limitations: Only blood was sampled, and tissue TCR repertoires likely differ from those in blood. Naive subsets generally had larger estimated clonotype richness than memory subsets did. The small number of donors limited the genetic and exposure-history diversity represented. Rarefaction of sorted-subset datasets indicated incomplete sequencing despite the large sequencing depth. When four donors were compared, the shared fraction of clonotypes was about 5% for naive CD4, 3.5% to 4% for naive CD8, 2.3% for memory CD4, and around 0.37% for memory CD8. Clonotypes shared by all four sorted-subset donors showed higher generation probabilities than non-shared clonotypes. Pairwise subsampling indicated that sequencing depth was expected to affect the degree of clonotype sharing among donors.

Using the deep immunoSEQ assay, TCR CDR3 regions were amplified from genomic DNA by multiplex PCR. Genomic DNA extracted from each cell subset was distributed evenly over all wells of several immunoSEQ 96-well plates, and each plate served as one replicate. For sorted subsets, each replicate PCR was loaded with 200 ng genomic DNA, equivalent to 30,000 or so T cell genomes. Purified libraries were measured with a Qubit 3.0 fluorometer, size-checked on a Bioanalyzer 2100, and measured again with the KAPA Library Quantification kit. Each immunoSEQ 96-well plate was sequenced on its own single-read 150-cycle Illumina NextSeq 550 flow cell. As for the original processing: Because the immunoSEQ output included only junctional sequences and no quality scores, the filtering could not be the same as the filtering used for full-length reads. Sequences were annotated with PyIR, a Python wrapper for IgBLAST v1.9, and V/J genes and CDR3 were assigned using IMGT germline references. Reads were filtered out if the reads had weak V/J assignments (E-value above 1e-6), no CDR3, stop codons, out-of-frame junctions, or ambiguous translated residues. A V3J clonotype was defined by an identical inferred V gene, J gene, and CDR3 amino acid sequence. The percentage overlap between two repertoires was calculated by dividing the number of shared unique clonotypes by the size of the smaller repertoire. RTK rarefaction, the Chao1 estimator, and Recon v2.1 estimates of unobserved clonotypes were used to assess repertoire richness. For all TCRbeta clonotypes obtained by the gDNA method from several donors, generation probabilities were computed with OLGA. Here the immuneACCESS table is served through TCRdb, limited to in-frame sequences with V and J called. Missing clones are a known gap in these copies; in checked studies unresolved V genes cover under half, and the rest lacks a known reason. V and J calls plus clone size are reproduced from that table; the DNA served to infer D and trimming. For this sample the table gives about 600,000 clones, of which 97% were detected only once. The ten largest clones represent 0.057% of the sample.

CDR1 is given as SGHTA and CDR2 as FQGNSA, both from the germline V gene. The CDR3 runs 16 amino acids, cysteine and phenylalanine included. Kept here is only the CDR3 DNA, which spans 48 bases and is read in frame from base 1. Trimming costs V 3 bases and J 5 bases, and their ends lie 17 bases apart. About this clone itself: The antigen this receptor binds is unknown. There are no base qualities to consult, and no much larger clone falls within one base.

Healthy HIV-negative adults with no recently reported acute infections or vaccinations were included as donors. All donors were Caucasian adults living in Nashville, Tennessee, USA. CD4+ T cells were enriched by magnetic negative selection, after which naive cells were positively selected on CD45RA and the negative fraction was taken as the memory subset. After blood collection by leukapheresis, PBMCs were isolated using Ficoll-Histopaque density gradient centrifugation and then cryopreserved in the vapor phase of liquid nitrogen. Analytical flow cytometry was used to check the purity and quantity of every magnetically sorted T cell population. Genomic DNA was isolated from each sorted fraction and quantified by UV absorbance on a Nanodrop 2000c.

The chain employs TRBV7-2 and TRBJ2-1; the D gene is possibly TRBD1, with 6 bases matching. Input material: naive CD4+ T cells sorted from blood. The sample's cell subset or site label, in plain terms: CD45RA+ positively selected. The receptor was derived from a woman between 25 and 40 years old in good health. The nucleotides are TGTGCCAGCAGCTTCGTTTCGTCCAGGGGTAACAATGAGCAGTTCTTC. It codes for CASSFVSSRGNNEQFF.